This T cell receptor (beta chain) is drawn from a study of T cell changes during pregnancy in multiple sclerosis. Using immunoSEQ multiplex PCR, the repertoire was profiled, and TCRdb retains in-frame clones only, with some absent. This table holds just under 80,000 clones, 85% to 95% found once. Per the germline V gene, CDR1 is MDHEN and CDR2 is SYDVKM. This CDR3 spans 13 amino acids. V gave up 1 base and J gave up 4 bases, with 7 bases separating them. This clone showed up just once. This TCR derives from a female donor with multiple sclerosis, enrolled in a pregnancy study. The genes are TRBV28 and TRBJ1-1, with TRBD1 as a possible D gene (5 bases). The source was peripheral blood, collected in the first trimester of pregnancy. The CDR3 nucleotides read TGTGCCAGCAGTTTATTTGACAGCACTGAAGCTTTCTTT. Its protein is CASSLFDSTEAFF. Based on the CDR3 plus reference TRBV28 and TRBJ1-1, the full variable domain is DVKVTQSSRYLVKRTGEKVFLECVQDMDHENMFWYRQDPGLGLRLIYFSYDVKMKEKGDIPEGYSVSREKKERFSLILESASTNQTSMYLCASSLFDSTEAFFGQGTRLTVV.